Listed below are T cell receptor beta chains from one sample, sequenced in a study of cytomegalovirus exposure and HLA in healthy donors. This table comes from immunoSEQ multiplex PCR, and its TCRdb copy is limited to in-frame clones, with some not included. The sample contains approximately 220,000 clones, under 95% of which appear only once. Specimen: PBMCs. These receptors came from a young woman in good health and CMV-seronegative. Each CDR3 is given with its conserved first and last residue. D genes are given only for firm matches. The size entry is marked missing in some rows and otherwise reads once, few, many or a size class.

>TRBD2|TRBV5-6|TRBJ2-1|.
TGTGCCAGCAGCCTGGGACTAGCGGGAGTTTTCGACAATGAGCAGTTCTTC
CASSLGLAGVFDNEQFF
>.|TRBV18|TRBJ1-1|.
TGTGCCAGCTCACCGGCGGGGACGGTGAACACTGAAGCTTTCTTT
CASSPAGTVNTEAFF
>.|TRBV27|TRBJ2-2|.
TGTGCCAGCAGTGTAAACACCGGGGAGCTGTTTTTT
CASSVNTGELFF
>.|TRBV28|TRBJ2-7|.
TGTGCCAGCAGTTTCCAAACGAGTCGGGAGCAGTACTTC
CASSFQTSREQYF
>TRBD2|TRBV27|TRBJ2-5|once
TGTGCCAGCAGTTCAAGGCCTAGCGGCCAAGAGACCCAGTACTTC
CASSSRPSGQETQYF
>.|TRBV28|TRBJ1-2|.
TGTGCCAGCAGTTTAGGTCCGGGAACAAACTATGGCTACACCTTC
CASSLGPGTNYGYTF
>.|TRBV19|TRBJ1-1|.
TGTGCCAGTAGTCTCCCGGGGGGAGGGCCTGAAGCTTTCTTT
CASSLPGGGPEAFF
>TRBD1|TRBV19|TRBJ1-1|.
TGTGCCAGTAGTCATGCGACTCGGGACAGGGGACCTGAAGCTTTCTTT
CASSHATRDRGPEAFF
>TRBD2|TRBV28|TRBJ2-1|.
TGTGCCAGCAGCCCATGGCCACCTAGCGGGAGGGTTGATGAGCAGTTCTTC
CASSPWPPSGRVDEQFF
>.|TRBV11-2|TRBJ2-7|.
TGTGCCAGCAGCTTAGGACAGGTTTTAGGGAGACCCTACGAGCAGTACTTC
CASSLGQVLGRPYEQYF
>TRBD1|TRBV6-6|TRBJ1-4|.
TGTGCCAGCAGGAAACAGGGGGCTGGTGAAAAACTGTTTTTT
CASRKQGAGEKLFF
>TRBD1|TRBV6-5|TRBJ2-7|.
TGTGCCAGCAGAAGACAGGGAATTTCCTACGAGCAGTACTTC
CASRRQGISYEQYF
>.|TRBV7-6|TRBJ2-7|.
TGTGCCAGCAGCCCTAGTGCGAGGCCTGAACCGTTCGAGCAGTACTTC
CASSPSARPEPFEQYF
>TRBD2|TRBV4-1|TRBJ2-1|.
TGCGCCAGCAGCCAAGCGGGGGGGCGTCCGTTTATCAATGAGCAGTTCTTC
CASSQAGGRPFINEQFF
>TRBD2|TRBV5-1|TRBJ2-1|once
TGCGCCAGCAGCCGGCCCGGGACTAGCCGAAACAATGAGCAGTTCTTC
CASSRPGTSRNNEQFF
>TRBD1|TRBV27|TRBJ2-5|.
TGTGCCAGGGGGGGGACAGGGACTATGTACCAAGAGACCCAGTACTTC
CARGGTGTMYQETQYF
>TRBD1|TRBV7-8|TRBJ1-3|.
TGTGCCAGCAGCTTTGCTCAGGGGGTTGTGCTTGGAAACACCATATATTTT
CASSFAQGVVLGNTIYF
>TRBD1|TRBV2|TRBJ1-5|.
TGTGCCAGCAGCCGACAGGGACGCAATCAGCCCCAGCATTTT
CASSRQGRNQPQHF
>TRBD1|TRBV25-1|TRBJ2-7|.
TGTGCCAGCAGTGAATATAAGGGGGCATGGGAGCAGTACTTC
CASSEYKGAWEQYF
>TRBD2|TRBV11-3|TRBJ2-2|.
TGTGCCAGCAGCTTGGGCGGACTAGCGGGAGGTCCCTACACCGGGGAGCTGTTTTTT
CASSLGGLAGGPYTGELFF
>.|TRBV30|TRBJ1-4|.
TGTGCCTGGAGTAACTGGGGCTATCGGGAAAAACTGTTTTTT
CAWSNWGYREKLFF
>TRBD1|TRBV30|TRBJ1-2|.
TGTGCCTGGAGTGACAGGGGGGGGATAAACTATGGCTACACCTTC
CAWSDRGGINYGYTF
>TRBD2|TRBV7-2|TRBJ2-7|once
TGTGCCAGCAGCGACGGACTAGCGGCCTCCTACGAGCAGTACTTC
CASSDGLAASYEQYF
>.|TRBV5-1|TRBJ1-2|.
TGCGCCAGCAGCCAGAACAGAGCTAACTATGGCTACACCTTC
CASSQNRANYGYTF
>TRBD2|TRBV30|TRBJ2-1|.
TGTGCCTGGAGTGGGACTAGCAGAAGGGGGGGCAATGAGCAGTTCTTC
CAWSGTSRRGGNEQFF
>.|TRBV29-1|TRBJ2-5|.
TGCAGCGCTGCCAGGGCGACCCAGTACTTC
CSAARATQYF
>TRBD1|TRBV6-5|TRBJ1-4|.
TGTGCCAGCAGAGGGACAGATAGTAATGAAAAACTGTTTTTT
CASRGTDSNEKLFF
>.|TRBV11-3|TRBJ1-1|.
TGTGCCAGCAGCTCGGGGGAAGGAGCGAACACTGAAGCTTTCTTT
CASSSGEGANTEAFF
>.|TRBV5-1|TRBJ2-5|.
TGCGCCAGCAGCTTGGCCGGGTATGGGACAAACCGAGAGACCCAGTACTTC
CASSLAGYGTNRETQYF
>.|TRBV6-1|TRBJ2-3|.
TGTGCCAGCAGTACTGGACAGATCGAGACAGATACGCAGTATTTT
CASSTGQIETDTQYF
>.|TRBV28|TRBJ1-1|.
TGTGCCAGCAGTTTACCCCCGGGGGGAGGTAACACTGAAGCTTTCTTT
CASSLPPGGGNTEAFF
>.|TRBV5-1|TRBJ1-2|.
TGCGCCAGCAGCTCAGGACAGACTAACTATGGCTACACCTTC
CASSSGQTNYGYTF
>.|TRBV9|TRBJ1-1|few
TGTGCCAGCAGCGCCGGGTCGGTTGAAGCTTTCTTT
CASSAGSVEAFF
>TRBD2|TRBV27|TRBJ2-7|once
TGTGCCAGCAGTTTCCTCCGGGGGGGGCAGAGCGAGCAGTACTTC
CASSFLRGGQSEQYF
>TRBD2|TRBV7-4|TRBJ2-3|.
TGTGCCAGCAGCTTAGAGGGGAGGGCCGGCGTTCGTACAGATACGCAGTATTTT
CASSLEGRAGVRTDTQYF
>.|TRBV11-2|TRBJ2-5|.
TGTGCCAGCAGCTTAGTTCAAATTCAAGAGACCCAGTACTTC
CASSLVQIQETQYF
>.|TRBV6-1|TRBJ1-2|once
TGTGCCAGCAGTGAAGTGTCTGGAGGGAACTATGGCTACACCTTC
CASSEVSGGNYGYTF
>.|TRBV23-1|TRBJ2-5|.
TGCGCCAGCCGCGCTACTAAGCGGGAGACCCAGTACTTC
CASRATKRETQYF
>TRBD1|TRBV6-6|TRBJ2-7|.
TGTGCCAGCAGGGGGGACAGGGATTCCCACGAGCAGTACTTC
CASRGDRDSHEQYF
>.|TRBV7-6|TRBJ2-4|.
TGTGCCAGCAGCAACGAACCAGGGGACATTCAGTACTTC
CASSNEPGDIQYF
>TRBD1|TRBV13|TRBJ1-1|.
TGTGCCAGCAGCCAGGGGGTCACTGAAGCTTTCTTT
CASSQGVTEAFF
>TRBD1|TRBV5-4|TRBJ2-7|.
TGTGCCAGCAGCTTGCCTGGGACAGGGGTGAACGAGCAGTACTTC
CASSLPGTGVNEQYF
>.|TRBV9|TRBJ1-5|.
TGTGCCAGCAGCGCCAGGGGTGAGGACAATCAGCCCCAGCATTTT
CASSARGEDNQPQHF
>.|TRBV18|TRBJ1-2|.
TGTGCCAGCTCACCAAATACCAGGGGTAACTATGGCTACACCTTC
CASSPNTRGNYGYTF
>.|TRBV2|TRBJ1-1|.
TGTGCCAGCAGTGAACTGGAGGGAACTGAAGCTTTCTTT
CASSELEGTEAFF
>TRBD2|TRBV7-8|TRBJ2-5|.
TGTGCCAGCAGCCGAATACGGACCAGGACTAGCGGGAGGAGTGAGACCCAGTACTTC
CASSRIRTRTSGRSETQYF
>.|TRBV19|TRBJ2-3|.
TGTGCCAGTCGTATCGGAGGACTTAGCGCAGATACGCAGTATTTT
CASRIGGLSADTQYF
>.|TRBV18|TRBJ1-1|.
TGTGCCAGCTCACCGGGACAAGTAGAAATGAACACTGAAGCTTTCTTT
CASSPGQVEMNTEAFF